The rows below give T cell receptor beta chains drawn from one sample of a study of Ad26.COV2.S vaccination and SARS-CoV-2 variants. Produced via immunoSEQ multiplex PCR; TCRdb's table is partial and in-frame only. The sample consists of 300,000 to 450,000 clones, about 90% of them appearing once. This specimen was peripheral blood, taken after recovery from COVID-19. These receptors all come from a human donor who had recovered from COVID-19. Each CDR3 is given with its conserved first and last residue. A D gene is named only where the DNA matches it firmly. Part of the rows lack a size; the others show once, few, many or a class for expanded clones.

V	size	D	J	DNA	CDR3
TRBV6-6	-	-	TRBJ1-2	TGTGCCAGCAGTTACGGGCCAGACTATGGCTACACCTTC	CASSYGPDYGYTF
TRBV24-1	once	-	TRBJ2-2	TGTGCCACCAGTCGAACATCACCGAACACCGGGGAGCTGTTTTTT	CATSRTSPNTGELFF
TRBV4-1	once	-	TRBJ2-2	TGCGCCAGCAGCCACCGGGCGGGTAGGGACGGGGAGCTGTTTTTT	CASSHRAGRDGELFF
TRBV4-1	-	-	TRBJ2-1	TGCGCCAGCAGCCAAGACGACCAGCTCTCCCGACTCAATGAGCAGTTCTTC	CASSQDDQLSRLNEQFF
TRBV7-8	-	TRBD1	TRBJ2-7	TGTGCCAGCAGGAGACAGGGTTACGAGCAGTACTTC	CASRRQGYEQYF
TRBV4-3	-	TRBD1	TRBJ1-2	TGCGCCAGCAGCCAAGATTGGGCCAGGACAGGGGGCCTACAAGGCTACACCTTC	CASSQDWARTGGLQGYTF
TRBV27	-	TRBD2	TRBJ2-1	TGTGCCAGCAGTTTATTGGCGGGGGGGCCGGGTGAGCAGTTCTTC	CASSLLAGGPGEQFF
TRBV10-3	-	-	TRBJ1-1	TGTGCCATCAGTGAGTCGAGGGTCGGGCCAAACACTGAAGCTTTCTTT	CAISESRVGPNTEAFF
TRBV3-1/TRBV3-2	-	-	TRBJ2-3	TGTGCCAGCAGCCACTCTTATCTTGCGAGGGATACGCAGTATTTT	CASSHSYLARDTQYF
TRBV5-4	-	TRBD1	TRBJ2-1	TGTGCCAGCAGCTTTGACAGGGTCCCCGACAATGAGCAGTTCTTC	CASSFDRVPDNEQFF
TRBV6-2/TRBV6-3	-	-	TRBJ1-3	TGTGCCAGCAGTTACCCGGGCTCTGGAAACACCATATATTTT	CASSYPGSGNTIYF
TRBV6-5	-	-	TRBJ2-2	TGTGCCAGCAGTTACGGCGGGACTACCGGGGAGCTGTTTTTT	CASSYGGTTGELFF
TRBV18	-	TRBD1	TRBJ1-2	TGTGCCAGCTCACCAGGGACAGGGCATGGCTACACCTTC	CASSPGTGHGYTF
TRBV19	-	-	TRBJ2-1	TGTGCCAGTAGTATAGGGGGCCAAGGGTACAATGAGCAGTTCTTC	CASSIGGQGYNEQFF
TRBV7-9	-	-	TRBJ1-1	TGTGCCAGCAGCCCGCTTTCTGAAGCTTTCTTT	CASSPLSEAFF
TRBV3-1/TRBV3-2	-	-	TRBJ1-1	TGTGCCAGCAGCCGTAGAAGGGGTGACACTGAAGCTTTCTTT	CASSRRRGDTEAFF
TRBV27	-	-	TRBJ2-7	TGTGCCAGCAGCCAGTGGGGCGAGCAGTACTTC	CASSQWGEQYF
TRBV14	-	-	TRBJ2-1	TGTGCCAGCAGCCAAGATGTACGGGAGCAGTTCTTC	CASSQDVREQFF
TRBV2	-	-	TRBJ1-1	TGTGCCAGCAGAACAACGAACACTGAAGCTTTCTTT	CASRTTNTEAFF
TRBV27	-	-	TRBJ2-5	TGTGCCAGCAGTCCGAGGGGGGGCTGGGAGACCCAGTACTTC	CASSPRGGWETQYF
TRBV25-1	-	TRBD1	TRBJ2-7	TGTGCCAGCAGTGAATTTAGGACAGGGACAAAGGGGCAGTACTTC	CASSEFRTGTKGQYF
TRBV11-2	few	-	TRBJ2-7	TGTGCCAGCAGCCCCATCTCCCGGCAGGGATCCTACGAGCAGTACTTC	CASSPISRQGSYEQYF
TRBV7-9	-	-	TRBJ2-7	TGTGCCAGCAGCTTAGGTCCAGTGATCTACGAGCAGTACTTC	CASSLGPVIYEQYF
TRBV6-5	once	TRBD1	TRBJ1-1	TGTGCCAGCAGAAGGGACAGTGAAGCTTTCTTT	CASRRDSEAFF
TRBV9	-	-	TRBJ1-1	TGTGCCAGCAGCGACGGGTCACACACTGAAGCTTTCTTT	CASSDGSHTEAFF
TRBV9	-	TRBD2	TRBJ2-1	TGTGCCAGCAGCGTAGTTGGCGGGGGTGGGAATGAGCAGTTCTTC	CASSVVGGGGNEQFF